This T cell receptor (beta chain) came from a study of T cell responses to AZD1222 COVID-19 vaccine. Trimming left V 4 bases short and J 2 bases short, with 18 bases between. Germline V gives CDR1 SGHVS, CDR2 FNYEAQ. The CDR3 covers 16 residues. Assay used: immunoSEQ multiplex PCR; TCRdb lists only in-frame clones, some missing. The sample holds more than 100,000 clones, roughly 91% seen once. This receptor was taken from an adult who received the AZD1222 COVID-19 vaccine. This rearrangement joins TRBV7-6 to TRBJ2-7; possibly TRBD1 for D (6 bases). The source was peripheral blood, collected 28 days after the second AZD1222 dose. CDR3: CASSSHVGGIAYEQYF. The CDR3 DNA is TGTGCCAGCAGCTCCCATGTTGGGGGCATAGCCTACGAGCAGTACTTC.